This entry lists 16 T cell receptor beta chains sequenced from one sample in a study of follicular helper T cells after annual influenza vaccination. As to time point: 2015-2016 season, pre-vaccination. Produced via immunoSEQ multiplex PCR; TCRdb's table is partial and in-frame only. This table holds roughly 10,000 clones, 65% to 85% found once. The input for sequencing was CXCR5+ CD38- circulating T follicular helper cells from blood, taken on the day of influenza vaccination. Stated subset: circulating Tfh, non-naive CD4+CXCR5+PD-1+ (ICOS+CD38+ or ICOS-CD38-). These receptors all come from an adult who received the influenza vaccine.

The chain joins TRBV7-2 to TRBJ2-7; 8 nucleotides match TRBD2. After removal of 1 base from V and 2 bases from J, the junction contained 13 bases not matched to a gene. The CDR3 runs to 18 residues. CDR1 and CDR2 from the germline V gene are SGHTA and FQGNSA. CDR3 nucleotides: TGTGCCAGCAGCTTAGTTTCCGTCTCGGGGGGGGAAACCTACGAGCAGTACTTC. This encodes CASSLVSVSGGETYEQYF.

The chain links TRBV2 to TRBJ2-5, with D hard to call. The CDR3 covers 10 residues. The V and J ends lost 3 bases and 11 bases respectively, with 7 bases between them. The V gene's germline CDR1 is SNHLY and CDR2 FYNNEI. CDR3 coding DNA: TGTGCCAGCAGTGATCTCCTTCAGTACTTC. Translated, it gives CASSDLLQYF.

J is TRBJ2-3 and V is TRBV28, with 7 bases matching TRBD2. Germline V gives CDR1 MDHEN, CDR2 SYDVKM. V trimming: 0 bases; J trimming: 2 bases; junction bases outside the gene matches: 17. This CDR3 spans 20 amino acids. Here the CDR3 DNA reads TGTGCCAGCAGTTTATGGGGAGGGGCGGTATTGGTAAAGGCCACAGATACGCAGTATTTT. As protein: CASSLWGGAVLVKATDTQYF.

The chain recombines TRBV4-2 with TRBJ2-1, with no clear D. V was pared by 4 bases and J by 3 bases, with 13 bases between. The CDR3 has 15 amino acids. The germline V gene has CDR1 LGHNA and CDR2 YNFKEQ. The CDR3 protein is CASSLPGRNYNEQFF. CDR3 bases: TGTGCCAGCAGCCTACCTGGCAGAAACTACAATGAGCAGTTCTTC.

This clone was counted once. The genes are TRBV7-2 and TRBJ1-1; D is possibly TRBD1 (5 bases). V lost 1 base and J lost 11, with 14 bases in between. Germline CDR1 is SGHTA and CDR2 is FQGNSA. The CDR3 runs to 13 residues. Here the CDR3 reads CASSLVVGRGAFF. In DNA form, the CDR3 reads TGTGCCAGCAGCTTAGTGGTAGGACGGGGGGCTTTCTTT.

This CDR3 reads CASSKTGRGNTIYF. The CDR3 DNA reads TGTGCCAGCAGCAAAACAGGGAGGGGAAACACCATATATTTT. This chain links TRBV13 with TRBJ1-3; perhaps TRBD1 as D (6 bases). Germline values: CDR1 PRHDT, CDR2 FYEKMQ (reference sequence). With 5 bases removed from V and 4 bases from J, the gap between germline ends came to 12 bases. This CDR3 comprises 14 residues.

V usage is TRBV30 and J usage is TRBJ1-4; D possibly corresponds to TRBD1 (5 bases). The V and J ends lost 2 bases and 1 base respectively, with 11 bases between them. CDR3 length: 15 amino acids. Germline-derived CDR1 and CDR2 are GTSNPN and SVGIG (reference sequence). CDR3 region: CAWSTPGGTNEKLFF. CDR3 coding DNA: TGTGCCTGGAGTACCCCGGGGGGAACTAATGAAAAACTGTTTTTT.

The chain has TRBV5-1 and TRBJ2-1; possibly TRBD1 or TRBD2 for D (5 bases each). The CDR3 contains 17 residues. Deletions cut 4 bases from V and 6 bases from J, with 23 bases between. Germline V gene lookup returns CDR1 SGHRS and CDR2 YFSETQ. The CDR3 reads CASSHQTGTTVVNEQFF. CDR3 DNA sequence: TGCGCCAGCAGCCACCAAACCGGGACCACCGTCGTCAATGAGCAGTTCTTC.

Points on this clone: Other DNA sequences from this sample encode an identical CDR3 as well. This chain links TRBV30 with TRBJ2-7; D might be TRBD1 (5 bases). The V end was cut by 2 bases, the J end by 3 bases, with 8 bases between. The germline CDR1 and CDR2 sequences are GTSNPN and SVGIG (reference sequence). The CDR3 spans 12 residues. The CDR3 loop reads CAWSQQGYEQYF. The CDR3, as DNA: TGTGCCTGGAGTCAGCAGGGCTACGAGCAGTACTTC.

The chain combines TRBV5-4 with TRBJ2-1; D not resolved. The CDR3 is 12 amino acids. In germline, CDR1 is SGHNT, CDR2 YYREEE (reference sequence). Trimming cost V 2 bases and J 6 bases, with 6 bases left between them. The CDR3 reads CASSLGLNEQFF. As DNA, the CDR3 is TGTGCCAGCAGCTTAGGGCTCAATGAGCAGTTCTTC.

The V call is TRBV5-1, the J call TRBJ1-1, with 9 bases identical to TRBD1. The J segment lost 1 base and the V segment lost 4 bases, leaving 5 bases of the junction unmatched. This CDR3 contains 15 residues. Germline values: CDR1 SGHRS, CDR2 YFSETQ. CDR3 coding DNA: TGCGCCAGCAGCCGACAGGGGGAGACGAACACTGAAGCTTTCTTT. Its protein product is CASSRQGETNTEAFF.

The V call is TRBV4-1, the J call TRBJ2-1; 8 nucleotides match TRBD2. Germline V CDR1 and CDR2: MGHRA, YSYEKL. With V trimmed by 3 bases and J by 7 bases, 17 bases remained unmatched. The CDR3 runs 18 residues. Here the CDR3 reads CASSHLYGGVGVGNEQFF. Here the CDR3 DNA reads TGCGCCAGCAGCCACCTCTACGGGGGGGTTGGCGTCGGAAATGAGCAGTTCTTC.

The chain links TRBV5-6 to TRBJ2-1; D is unclear. The germline V gene has CDR1 SGHDT and CDR2 YYEEEE. Between the trimmed V and J ends, which lost 4 bases and 2 bases, there was a span of 16 bases. This CDR3 has 16 residues. CDR3: CASSHRISGTYNEQFF. The CDR3 DNA sequence: TGTGCCAGCAGCCATCGCATCTCGGGCACCTACAATGAGCAGTTCTTC. The variable domain in full, completed from reference TRBV5-6 and TRBJ2-1, reads DAGVTQSPTHLIKTRGQQVTLRCSPKSGHDTVSWYQQALGQGPQFIFQYYEEEERQRGNFPDRFSGHQFPNYSSELNVNALLLGDSALYLCASSHRISGTYNEQFFGPGTRLTVL.

This clone appeared once. The chain uses TRBV7-2 and TRBJ1-1; D gene ambiguous. Germline-derived CDR1 and CDR2 are SGHTA and FQGNSA. The CDR3 spans 13 residues. Trimming cost V 1 base and J 1 base, with 4 bases left between them. CDR3 in amino acids: CASSLVGNTEAFF. CDR3 nucleotides: TGTGCCAGCAGCTTAGTCGGGAACACTGAAGCTTTCTTT.

The genes are TRBV5-1 and TRBJ1-2; 8 bases line up with TRBD1. V trimming: 4 bases; J trimming: 7 bases; junction bases outside the gene matches: 12. Germline CDR1 SGHRS, CDR2 YFSETQ. The CDR3 consists of 15 residues. The CDR3 sequence: CASSPETGALFGYTF. The DNA of the CDR3 is TGCGCCAGCAGCCCAGAGACAGGGGCGCTGTTTGGCTACACCTTC.

There are a few counts of this clone. V and J are TRBV28 and TRBJ1-2, with D possibly matching TRBD1 (6 bases). With 3 bases removed from V and 1 base from J, the gap between germline ends came to 12 bases. This CDR3 has 15 amino acids. The germline gives CDR1 MDHEN, CDR2 SYDVKM. This CDR3 reads CASSFPQGNNYGYTF. DNA for the CDR3: TGTGCCAGCAGTTTCCCACAGGGAAATAACTATGGCTACACCTTC.